This T cell receptor beta chain originates from a study of blood T cell repertoires in COVID-19. The repertoire was sequenced with immunoSEQ multiplex PCR; TCRdb's copy has only in-frame clones and lacks some. The sample includes 400,000 to 450,000 clones, about 92% of them seen just once. The CDR3 is made up of 11 amino acids. CDR1 and CDR2 from the germline V gene are MDHEN and SYDVKM. V shed 7 bases and J shed 6 bases, with 10 bases lying between them. Sequencing used PBMCs or T cells enriched from blood (not recorded which). This chain links TRBV28 with TRBJ2-7; D is unresolved. The sequence was obtained from a man younger than 30 who had recovered from COVID-19. DNA for the CDR3: TGTGCCAGCACGGGTCTCTCCGAGCAGTACTTC. It encodes CASTGLSEQYF.